This TCR beta chain is from a study of breast tumors, draining lymph nodes, adjacent tissues listed by TCRdb under 2016. Broadly, across the study: In breast cancer patients, the study compared the TCR beta repertoires of tumor, adjacent nontumor tissue and axillary lymph nodes. In human breast cancer, the study set out to evaluate how tumor, surrounding tissue and draining lymph node repertoires relate to one another and whether T cells may move between these sites. Study-level results and caveats: Rather than being directly demonstrated, the conclusion that tumor T cells originate in lymph nodes was presented as consistent with a hypothesis. The data were considered consistent with the idea that most tumor T cells come from the lymph node and then expand in tumor tissue. Tumor and nontumor tissue repertoires were significantly more similar in luminal-like than in basal-like breast cancer. Tumor T-cell repertoires showed less diversity than lymph node repertoires and more diversity than nontumor tissue repertoires, and tumor T-cell repertoires showed preferential V and J gene usage.

The data were produced on an Illumina HiSeq 2000. Multiplex PCR amplification was used to generate the TCR beta chain libraries. The amplified TCR beta chain products were analyzed by high-throughput sequencing. Using fastp trimming at Q25 and MiXCR clonotype assembly, TCRdb reanalyzed the public sequencing data and kept in-frame beta chains. CDR3 protein sequences are deduplicated, and each keeps its most common genes and DNA. Within this sample are 180,000 or so distinct CDR3 sequences, with roughly a third of them counted one time only. The top ten clonotypes cover 3.8% of the sample. The table lists this clonotype with many counts. Its antigen is still unknown. One junction end disagrees with the germline gene, perhaps due to a read error. The lymph node samples were taken from the axillary draining lymph nodes of breast cancer patients. The CDR1 and CDR2 encoded by the germline V gene (reference sequence) are SSHAT and FNYEAQ. From the cysteine through the phenylalanine, the CDR3 covers 17 amino acids. Only the CDR3 part of the read is kept: 51 bases, read in frame from the first base.

This receptor chain uses TRBV7-7 and TRBJ2-5; 16 nucleotides in the junction match TRBD2. The sequence was obtained from a female donor with breast cancer. Some clones in this sample may be carry-over from other donors' samples. Sequenced material: axillary lymph node tissue. The encoded CDR3 is CASSPGTSGGVKETQYF. The DNA sequence reads TGTGCTAGCAGTCCTGGGACTAGCGGGGGGGTAAAAGAGACCCAGTACTTC.